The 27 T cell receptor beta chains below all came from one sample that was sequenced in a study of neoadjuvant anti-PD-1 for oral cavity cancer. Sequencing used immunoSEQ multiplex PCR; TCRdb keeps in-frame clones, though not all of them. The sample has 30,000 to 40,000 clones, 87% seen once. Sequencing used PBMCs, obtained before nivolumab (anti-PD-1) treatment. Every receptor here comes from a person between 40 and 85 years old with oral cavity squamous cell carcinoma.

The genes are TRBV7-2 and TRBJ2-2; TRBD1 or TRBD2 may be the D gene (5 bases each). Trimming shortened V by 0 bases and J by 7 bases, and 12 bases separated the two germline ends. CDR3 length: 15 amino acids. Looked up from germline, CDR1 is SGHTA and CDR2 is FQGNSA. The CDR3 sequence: CASSLAVGAGGELFF. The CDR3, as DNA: TGTGCCAGCAGCTTAGCGGTCGGGGCCGGCGGGGAGCTGTTTTTT.

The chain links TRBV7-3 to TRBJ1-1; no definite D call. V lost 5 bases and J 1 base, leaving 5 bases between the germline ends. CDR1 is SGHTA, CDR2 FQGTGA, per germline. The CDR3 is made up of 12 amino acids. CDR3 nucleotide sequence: TGTGCCAGCAGCGCCGGGAACACTGAAGCTTTCTTT. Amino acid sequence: CASSAGNTEAFF.

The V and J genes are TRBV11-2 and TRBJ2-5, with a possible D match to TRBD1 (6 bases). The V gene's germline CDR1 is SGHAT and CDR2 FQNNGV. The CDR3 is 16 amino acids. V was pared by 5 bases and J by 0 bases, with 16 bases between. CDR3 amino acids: CASSLTGTKYQETQYF. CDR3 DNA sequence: TGTGCCAGCAGCCTGACCGGGACAAAATACCAAGAGACCCAGTACTTC.

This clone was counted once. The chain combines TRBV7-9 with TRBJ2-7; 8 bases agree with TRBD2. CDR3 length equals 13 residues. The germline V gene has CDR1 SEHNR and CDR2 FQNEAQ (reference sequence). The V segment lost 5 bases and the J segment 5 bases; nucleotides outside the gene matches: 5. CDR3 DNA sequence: TGTGCCAGCAGCCACGGGGGGGGCGACGAGCAGTACTTC. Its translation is CASSHGGGDEQYF. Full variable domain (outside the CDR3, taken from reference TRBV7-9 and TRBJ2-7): DTGVSQNPRHKITKRGQNVTFRCDPISEHNRLYWYRQTLGQGPEFLTYFQNEAQLEKSRLLSDRFSAERPKGSFSTLEIQRTEQGDSAMYLCASSHGGGDEQYFGPGTRLTVT.

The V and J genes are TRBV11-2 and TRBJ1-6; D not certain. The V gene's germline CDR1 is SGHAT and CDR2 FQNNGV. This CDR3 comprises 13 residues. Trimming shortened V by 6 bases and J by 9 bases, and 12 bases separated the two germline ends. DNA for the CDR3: TGTGCCAGCAGTCCAAGGCGGAGTTCACCCCTCCACTTT. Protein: CASSPRRSSPLHF.

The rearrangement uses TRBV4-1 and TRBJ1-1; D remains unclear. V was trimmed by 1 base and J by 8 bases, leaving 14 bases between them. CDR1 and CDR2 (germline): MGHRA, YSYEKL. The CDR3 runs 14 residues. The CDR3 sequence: CASSQAQVRSEAFF. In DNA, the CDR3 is TGCGCCAGCAGCCAAGCACAAGTTCGATCCGAAGCTTTCTTT.

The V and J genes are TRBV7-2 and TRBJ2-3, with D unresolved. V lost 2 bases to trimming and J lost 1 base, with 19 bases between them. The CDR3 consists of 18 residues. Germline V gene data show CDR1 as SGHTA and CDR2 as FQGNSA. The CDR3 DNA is TGTGCCAGCAGCTTAAGCGTCCGGATTCCGGCGGGCACAGATACGCAGTATTTT. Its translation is CASSLSVRIPAGTDTQYF.

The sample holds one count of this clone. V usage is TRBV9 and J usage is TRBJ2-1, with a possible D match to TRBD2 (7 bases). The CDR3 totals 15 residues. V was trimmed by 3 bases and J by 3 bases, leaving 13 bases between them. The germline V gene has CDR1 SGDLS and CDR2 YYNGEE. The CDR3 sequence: CASSASRGGYNEQFF. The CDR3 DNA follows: TGTGCCAGCAGCGCGTCTAGGGGGGGCTACAATGAGCAGTTCTTC.

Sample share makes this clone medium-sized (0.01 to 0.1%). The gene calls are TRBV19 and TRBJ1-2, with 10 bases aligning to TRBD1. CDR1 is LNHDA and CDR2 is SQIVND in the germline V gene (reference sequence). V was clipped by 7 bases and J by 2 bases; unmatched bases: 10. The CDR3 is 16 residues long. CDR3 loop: CASNTGTGVINYGYTF. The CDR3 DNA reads TGTGCCAGTAATACCGGGACAGGGGTAATCAACTATGGCTACACCTTC.

The CDR3 is CASSLSVGELFF. The DNA for the CDR3 is TGTGCCAGCAGCTTGAGTGTCGGGGAGCTGTTTTTT. V usage is TRBV5-6 and J usage is TRBJ2-2; no definite D call. The CDR3 sequence is 12 residues long. From germline, CDR1 is SGHDT and CDR2 YYEEEE. Trimming took 1 base from V and 7 from J, leaving 5 bases between them.

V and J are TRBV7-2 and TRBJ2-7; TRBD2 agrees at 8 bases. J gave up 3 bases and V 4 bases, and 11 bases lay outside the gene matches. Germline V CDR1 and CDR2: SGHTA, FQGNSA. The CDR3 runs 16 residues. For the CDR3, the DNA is TGTGCCAGCAGCTCGGATCCACTAGCGGCCCACTACGAGCAGTACTTC. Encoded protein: CASSSDPLAAHYEQYF.

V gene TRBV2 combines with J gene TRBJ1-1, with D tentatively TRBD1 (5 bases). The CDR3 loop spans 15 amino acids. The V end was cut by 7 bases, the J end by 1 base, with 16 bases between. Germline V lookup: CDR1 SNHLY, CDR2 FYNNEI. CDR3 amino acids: CASTAQGMRNTEAFF. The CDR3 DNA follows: TGTGCCAGCACCGCCCAGGGAATGAGGAACACTGAAGCTTTCTTT.

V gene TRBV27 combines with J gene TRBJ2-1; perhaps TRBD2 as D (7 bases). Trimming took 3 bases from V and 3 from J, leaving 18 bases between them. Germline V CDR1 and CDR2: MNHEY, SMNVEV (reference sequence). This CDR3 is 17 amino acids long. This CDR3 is CASSFRGRGPYYNEQFF. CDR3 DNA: TGTGCCAGCAGTTTTCGTGGGCGGGGGCCTTACTACAATGAGCAGTTCTTC.

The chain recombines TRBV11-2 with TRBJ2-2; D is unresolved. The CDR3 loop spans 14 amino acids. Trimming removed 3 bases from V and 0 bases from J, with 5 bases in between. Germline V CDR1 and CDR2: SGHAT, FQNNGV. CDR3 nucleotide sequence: TGTGCCAGCAGCTTTAGGTCGAACACCGGGGAGCTGTTTTTT. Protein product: CASSFRSNTGELFF.

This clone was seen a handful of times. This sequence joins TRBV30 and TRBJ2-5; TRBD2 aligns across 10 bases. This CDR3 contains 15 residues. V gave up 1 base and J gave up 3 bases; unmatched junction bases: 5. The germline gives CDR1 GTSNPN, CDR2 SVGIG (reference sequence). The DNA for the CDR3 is TGTGCCTGGAGTGGTCTTCTAGCGGGGGAAGAGACCCAGTACTTC. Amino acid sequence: CAWSGLLAGEETQYF.

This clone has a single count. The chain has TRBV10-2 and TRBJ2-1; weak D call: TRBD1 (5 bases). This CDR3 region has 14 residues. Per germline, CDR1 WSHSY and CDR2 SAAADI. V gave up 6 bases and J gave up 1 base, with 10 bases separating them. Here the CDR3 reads CASRGRRSYNEQFF. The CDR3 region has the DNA TGCGCCAGCAGGGGGCGAAGGTCCTACAATGAGCAGTTCTTC.

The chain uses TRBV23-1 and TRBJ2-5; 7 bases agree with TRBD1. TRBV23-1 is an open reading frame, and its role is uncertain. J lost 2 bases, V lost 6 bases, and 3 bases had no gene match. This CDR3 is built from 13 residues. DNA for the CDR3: TGCGCCAGCAGCCGGGACAGACAAGAGACCCAGTACTTC. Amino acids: CASSRDRQETQYF.

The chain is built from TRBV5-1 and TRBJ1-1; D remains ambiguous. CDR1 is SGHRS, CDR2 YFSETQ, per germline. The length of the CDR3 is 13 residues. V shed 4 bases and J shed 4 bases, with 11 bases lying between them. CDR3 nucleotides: TGCGCCAGCAGCCCCGGGAGAGTCACTGAAGCTTTCTTT. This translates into CASSPGRVTEAFF. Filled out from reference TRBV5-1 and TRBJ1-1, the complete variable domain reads KAGVTQTPRYLIKTRGQQVTLSCSPISGHRSVSWYQQTPGQGLQFLFEYFSETQRNKGNFPGRFSGRQFSNSRSEMNVSTLELGDSALYLCASSPGRVTEAFFGQGTRLTVV.

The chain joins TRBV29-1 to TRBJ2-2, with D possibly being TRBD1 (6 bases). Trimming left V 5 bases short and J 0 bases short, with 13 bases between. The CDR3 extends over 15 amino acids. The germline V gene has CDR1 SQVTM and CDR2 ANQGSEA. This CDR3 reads CSVRDIDANTGELFF. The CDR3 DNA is TGCAGCGTTAGGGACATAGATGCGAACACCGGGGAGCTGTTTTTT.

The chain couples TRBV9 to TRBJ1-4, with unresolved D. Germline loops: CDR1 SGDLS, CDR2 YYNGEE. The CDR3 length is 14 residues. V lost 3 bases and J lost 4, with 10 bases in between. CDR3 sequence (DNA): TGTGCCAGCAGCGGAGTAGGGAGTAATGAAAAACTGTTTTTT. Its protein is CASSGVGSNEKLFF.

This CDR3 is CASSSTGINQPQHF. In nucleotides, the CDR3 is TGTGCCAGCAGTTCGACAGGGATCAATCAGCCCCAGCATTTT. This chain joins TRBV6-6 and TRBJ1-5; 7 bases agree with TRBD1. The CDR3 covers 14 residues. Per germline, CDR1 MNHNY and CDR2 SVGAGI (reference sequence). Trimming removed 4 bases from V and 3 bases from J; junction bases left unmatched: 3.

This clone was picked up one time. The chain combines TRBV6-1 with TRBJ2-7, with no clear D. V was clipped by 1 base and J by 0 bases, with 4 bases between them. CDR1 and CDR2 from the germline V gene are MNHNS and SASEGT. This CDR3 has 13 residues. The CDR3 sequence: CASSEVGSYEQYF. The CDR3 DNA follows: TGTGCCAGCAGTGAAGTCGGCTCCTACGAGCAGTACTTC.

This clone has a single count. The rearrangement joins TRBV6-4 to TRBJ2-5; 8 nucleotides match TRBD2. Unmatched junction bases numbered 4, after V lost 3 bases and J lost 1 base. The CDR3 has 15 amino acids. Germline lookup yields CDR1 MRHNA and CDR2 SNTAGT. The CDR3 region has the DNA TGTGCCAGCAGTGAGACGGGGGGGGGCCAAGAGACCCAGTACTTC. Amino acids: CASSETGGGQETQYF.

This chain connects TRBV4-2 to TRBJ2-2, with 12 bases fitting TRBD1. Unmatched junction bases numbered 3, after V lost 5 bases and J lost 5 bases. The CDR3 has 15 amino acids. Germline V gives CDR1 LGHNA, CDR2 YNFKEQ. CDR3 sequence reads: CASSVGQGATGELFF. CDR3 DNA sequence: TGTGCCAGCAGCGTGGGACAGGGGGCTACCGGGGAGCTGTTTTTT.

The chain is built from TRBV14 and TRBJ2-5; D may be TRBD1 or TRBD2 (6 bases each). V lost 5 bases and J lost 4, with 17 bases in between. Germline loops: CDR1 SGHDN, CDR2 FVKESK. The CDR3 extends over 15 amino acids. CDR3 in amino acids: CASSGGGTNGETQYF. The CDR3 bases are TGTGCCAGCAGCGGAGGAGGGACAAATGGAGAGACCCAGTACTTC. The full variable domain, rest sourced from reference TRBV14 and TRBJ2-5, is EAGVTQFPSHSVIEKGQTVTLRCDPISGHDNLYWYRRVMGKEIKFLLHFVKESKQDESGMPNNRFLAERTGGTYSTLKVQPAELEDSGVYFCASSGGGTNGETQYFGPGTRLLVL.

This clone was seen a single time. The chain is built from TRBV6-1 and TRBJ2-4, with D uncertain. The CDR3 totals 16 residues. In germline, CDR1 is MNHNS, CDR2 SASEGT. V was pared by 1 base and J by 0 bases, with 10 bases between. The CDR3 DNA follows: TGTGCCAGCAGTGAAGACCAACCCCCAGCCAAAAACATTCAGTACTTC. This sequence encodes CASSEDQPPAKNIQYF.

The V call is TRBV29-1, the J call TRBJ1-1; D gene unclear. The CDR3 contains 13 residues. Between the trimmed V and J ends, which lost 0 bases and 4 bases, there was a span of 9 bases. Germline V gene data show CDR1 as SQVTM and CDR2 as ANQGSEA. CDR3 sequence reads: CSVEDSGSTEAFF. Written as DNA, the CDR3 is TGCAGCGTTGAAGATTCGGGGAGCACTGAAGCTTTCTTT.